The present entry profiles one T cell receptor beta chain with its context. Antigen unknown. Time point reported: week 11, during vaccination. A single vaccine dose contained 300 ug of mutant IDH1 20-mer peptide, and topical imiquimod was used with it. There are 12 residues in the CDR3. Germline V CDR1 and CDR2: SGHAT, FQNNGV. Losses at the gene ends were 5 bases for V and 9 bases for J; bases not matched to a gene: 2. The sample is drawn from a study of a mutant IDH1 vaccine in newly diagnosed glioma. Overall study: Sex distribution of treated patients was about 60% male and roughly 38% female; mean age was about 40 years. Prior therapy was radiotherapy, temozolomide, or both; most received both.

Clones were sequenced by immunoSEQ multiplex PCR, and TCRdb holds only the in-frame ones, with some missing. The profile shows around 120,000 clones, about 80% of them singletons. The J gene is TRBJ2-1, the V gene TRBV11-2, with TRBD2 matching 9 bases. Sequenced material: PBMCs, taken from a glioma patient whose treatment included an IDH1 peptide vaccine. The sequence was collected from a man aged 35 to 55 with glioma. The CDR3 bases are TGTGCCAGCAGCAGGACTAGCGTTGAGCAGTTCTTC. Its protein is CASSRTSVEQFF.